The 10 T cell receptor beta chains below were found in one sample sequenced in a study of blood T cell dynamics during melanoma immunotherapy. Time point given: week 3, after first cycle of checkpoint inhibitor. TCRdb's copy holds only in-frame clones and misses some; the assay was immunoSEQ multiplex PCR. The sample lists 9,100 or so clones; roughly 85% were seen once. The sample was blood, taken from a patient treated with checkpoint blockade. All receptors derive from a human donor with melanoma.

The V gene is TRBV5-4, the J gene TRBJ1-2, with 9 positions matching TRBD1. Per germline, CDR1 SGHNT and CDR2 YYREEE (reference sequence). V was clipped by 3 bases and J by 8 bases; unmatched bases: 2. The CDR3 runs to 12 residues. CDR3 bases: TGTGCCAGCAGCTGGACAGGGGCCGGCTACACCTTC. Translating it yields CASSWTGAGYTF. Looking up the rest from reference TRBV5-4 and TRBJ1-2 gives the full variable domain: ETGVTQSPTHLIKTRGQQVTLRCSSQSGHNTVSWYQQALGQGPQFIFQYYREEENGRGNFPPRFSGLQFPNYSSELNVNALELDDSALYLCASSWTGAGYTFGSGTRLTVV.

V is TRBV4-3 and J is TRBJ1-4; D gene ambiguous. The CDR3 is 16 amino acids. Germline loops: CDR1 LGHNA, CDR2 YSLEER. The V end lost 0 bases, the J end lost 0 bases, and 8 bases lay between the germline ends. In nucleotides, the CDR3 is TGCGCCAGCAGCCAAGAGCCCCGAGCAACTAATGAAAAACTGTTTTTT. Its translation is CASSQEPRATNEKLFF.

This CDR3 reads CASSQDRTYNEQFF. In DNA, the CDR3 is TGCGCCAGCAGTCAGGACCGAACCTACAATGAGCAGTTCTTC. The chain uses TRBV5-1 and TRBJ2-1; D ambiguous. V shed 5 bases and J shed 2 bases, with 11 bases lying between them. There are 14 residues in the CDR3. Germline assignment: CDR1 SGHRS and CDR2 YFSETQ.

This clone was picked up a small number of times. The chain has TRBV7-2 and TRBJ2-5; 8 nucleotides align to TRBD1. TRBJ2-7 matches the DNA end more closely, so the J call is doubtful. The CDR3 runs 15 residues. The germline V gene has CDR1 SGHTA and CDR2 FQGNSA. DNA of the CDR3: TGTGCCAGCAGCGTAATACAGGGGGGAGGTCTCGAGCAGTACTTC. Its protein product is CASSVIQGGGLEQYF.

This chain joins TRBV7-2 and TRBJ2-2; D not certain. The CDR3 contains 16 residues. The germline V gene encodes CDR1 SGHTA and CDR2 FQGNSA. The ends were cut back, 1 base at V and 0 bases at J, with 9 bases in the middle. The DNA of the CDR3 is TGTGCCAGCAGCTTAGTAGCAGATACGAACACCGGGGAGCTGTTTTTT. Translation: CASSLVADTNTGELFF.

The CDR3 is CASSTTGFEDGTEAFF. Written as DNA, the CDR3 is TGTGCCAGCAGCACAACGGGATTCGAGGATGGAACTGAAGCTTTCTTT. The V call is TRBV11-2, the J call TRBJ1-1; no firm D call. V was pared by 5 bases and J by 5 bases, with 21 bases between. The CDR3 totals 16 residues. Germline V gives CDR1 SGHAT, CDR2 FQNNGV.

The chain is built from TRBV2 and TRBJ2-2; 8 bases are shared with TRBD1. The CDR3 runs to 17 residues. Per germline, CDR1 SNHLY and CDR2 FYNNEI. V dropped 6 bases and J dropped 1; count of bases not matched to a gene: 10. This CDR3 is CASRGAPGQVNTGELFF. In DNA, the CDR3 is TGTGCCAGCAGGGGGGCTCCGGGACAGGTGAACACCGGGGAGCTGTTTTTT. Based on the CDR3 plus reference TRBV2 and TRBJ2-2, the full variable domain is EPEVTQTPSHQVTQMGQEVILRCVPISNHLYFYWYRQILGQKVEFLVSFYNNEISEKSEIFDDQFSVERPDGSNFTLKIRSTKLEDSAMYFCASRGAPGQVNTGELFFGEGSRLTVL.

This rearrangement joins TRBV19 to TRBJ2-3; unclear D gene. CDR1 and CDR2 (germline): LNHDA, SQIVND (reference sequence). The CDR3 runs to 14 residues. Trimming stripped 9 bases from V and 0 bases from J, with 13 bases between. The CDR3 DNA sequence: TGTGCCAGCCGTAACCCCTCTAGCACAGATACGCAGTATTTT. Residues: CASRNPSSTDTQYF.

As to this clone: Other DNA sequences from this sample encode an identical CDR3 as well. The rearrangement joins TRBV4-3 to TRBJ2-2; D is perhaps TRBD1 (5 bases). This CDR3 region has 14 residues. V was shortened by 3 bases and J by 2 bases, with 7 bases between the two germline ends. Germline values: CDR1 LGHNA, CDR2 YSLEER. The CDR3 is CASSQGPNTGELFF. DNA of the CDR3: TGCGCCAGCAGCCAGGGGCCCAACACCGGGGAGCTGTTTTTT.

This clone was recorded once. J is TRBJ2-1 and V is TRBV4-2, with D possibly being TRBD2 (5 bases). Per germline, CDR1 LGHNA and CDR2 YNFKEQ. The CDR3 totals 17 residues. Between the trimmed V and J ends, which lost 1 base and 3 bases, there was a span of 16 bases. The CDR3 sequence: CASSQGSRSRVYNEQFF. The CDR3 region has the DNA TGTGCCAGCAGCCAAGGATCCCGCTCGAGGGTCTACAATGAGCAGTTCTTC.